This T cell receptor beta chain was sequenced in a study of T cells in Graves' hyperthyroidism and ophthalmopathy. Study-wide findings and caveats: The model foresaw ophthalmopathy a median roughly 6.3 months prior to onset. Blood also held most thyroid clonotypes expanded beyond 0.001.

The TCR beta CDR3 regions underwent amplification using RNA transcripts as the source. The study used the HTBI primer set for a first-round RT-PCR of the TCR CDR3. MiXCR was run by TCRdb on the multiplex PCR reads, yielding one entry per CDR3 protein. The sample has 450,000 to 600,000 distinct CDR3 sequences, 14% seen once. Exclusion criteria comprised uncontrolled infection, other autoimmune disease, pregnancy or lactation. This clonotype was observed at least ten times. Its antigen is as yet unknown. The material sequenced was blood. The TCR was taken from a woman aged 40 to 55 with Graves' hyperthyroidism.

For the CDR3, the DNA is TGCGCCAGCAGCTTGGGTTCGGGAGGTTTAAGTGAGCAGTTCTTC. Translation gives CASSLGSGGLSEQFF. The rearrangement links TRBV5-1 to TRBJ2-1; TRBD2 matches 7 bases. Germline V gives CDR1 SGHRS, CDR2 YFSETQ. The V gene end was trimmed by 0 bases and the J gene end by 9 bases; junction bases not matched to a gene: 9. There are 15 residues in the CDR3.